Below, one T cell receptor beta chain is given with its context. This sample stems from a study of blood T cell repertoires in COVID-19. Overall study context: Acute-phase and convalescent COVID-19 samples originated in the United States, Italy and Spain. Nucleic acid was either cDNA or gDNA, and it came from T cells, B-cell-depleted T cells, or PBMCs.

The CDR3 runs to 15 residues. Germline V gene sequence: CDR1 SGHTA, CDR2 FQGTGA. Losses at the gene ends were 4 bases for V and 4 bases for J; bases not matched to a gene: 8. In the authors' workflow: Amplification with reference gene primers provided the estimates of nucleated cell counts. Produced via immunoSEQ multiplex PCR; TCRdb's table is partial and in-frame only. V, J and clone size derive from that table, while D and trimming were established from the DNA sequence. The sample lists a few hundred thousand clones; approximately 82% were seen once. The chain has TRBV7-3 and TRBJ2-3; 7 bases map to TRBD2. The receptor's source is a man younger than 45 who had recovered from COVID-19. Sequenced input: peripheral blood. The CDR3 DNA sequence: TGTGCCAGCAGCTCTGGGGTCCGGGGGGCAGATACGCAGTATTTT. This translates into CASSSGVRGADTQYF.